The 24 T cell receptor beta chains given below trace back to one sample, sequenced in a study of Ad26.COV2.S vaccination and SARS-CoV-2 variants. Data came from immunoSEQ multiplex PCR; TCRdb stores just in-frame clones and leaves some out. The sample lists some 340,000 clones, 85% occurring once. Described treatment: around 19 received Ad26.COV2.S at low or high dose, single or two shots; roughly five received placebo; per-sample allocation not given. Repertoires come from day 63 after the first vaccine or placebo injection. This specimen was peripheral blood, taken in a trial of Ad26.COV2.S vaccine versus placebo. The receptors were sampled from a person aged 18-65 years who received the Ad26.COV2.S COVID-19 vaccine or a placebo.

The chain carries TRBV6-5 and TRBJ2-2, with D possibly matching TRBD2 (6 bases). Looked up from germline, CDR1 is MNHEY and CDR2 is SVGAGI. This CDR3 region has 15 residues. The V end was cut by 5 bases, the J end by 6 bases, with 16 bases between. The DNA for the CDR3 is TGTGCCAGCAGTAGGCAAACTGGGACTGCCGGGGAGCTGTTTTTT. Translated, it gives CASSRQTGTAGELFF.

This clone came up once. V and J are TRBV13 and TRBJ2-1; D not resolved. The CDR3 covers 15 residues. Per germline, CDR1 PRHDT and CDR2 FYEKMQ (reference sequence). Trimming shortened V by 4 bases and J by 3 bases, and 13 bases separated the two germline ends. The CDR3 sequence is CASSYRLGGYNEQFF. In DNA, the CDR3 is TGTGCCAGCAGCTATCGGCTGGGCGGCTACAATGAGCAGTTCTTC.

The chain couples TRBV19 to TRBJ1-5; 7 nucleotides match TRBD1. V lost 3 bases to trimming and J lost 3 bases; unmatched junction nucleotides: 8. Germline V gene data show CDR1 as LNHDA and CDR2 as SQIVND (reference sequence). CDR3 length equals 16 residues. CDR3 coding DNA: TGTGCCAGTAGTATTTCGGGACAGAGATACAATCAGCCCCAGCATTTT. Its translation: CASSISGQRYNQPQHF.

The chain carries TRBV4-2 and TRBJ1-1; TRBD1 matches at 11 bases. This CDR3 is built from 17 residues. V trimming: 3 bases; J trimming: 2 bases; junction bases outside the gene matches: 8. The V gene's germline CDR1 is LGHNA and CDR2 YNFKEQ. Here the CDR3 reads CASSQTGTGGFNTEAFF. The CDR3 DNA reads as TGTGCCAGCAGCCAGACCGGGACAGGGGGTTTCAACACTGAAGCTTTCTTT.

The sample holds a few counts of this clone. The chain is built from TRBV2 and TRBJ1-6; the D gene is possibly TRBD1 (5 bases). Germline lookup yields CDR1 SNHLY and CDR2 FYNNEI. Trimming cost V 4 bases and J 8 bases, with 15 bases left between them. The CDR3 sequence is 15 residues long. This CDR3 is CASSVGHGVYSPLHF. Here the CDR3 DNA reads TGTGCCAGCAGTGTCGGACATGGGGTGTATTCACCCCTCCACTTT. Full variable domain (remainder filled in from reference TRBV2 and TRBJ1-6): EPEVTQTPSHQVTQMGQEVILRCVPISNHLYFYWYRQILGQKVEFLVSFYNNEISEKSEIFDDQFSVERPDGSNFTLKIRSTKLEDSAMYFCASSVGHGVYSPLHFGNGTRLTVT.

This rearrangement joins TRBV29-1 to TRBJ1-2, with 12 bases fitting TRBD1. V was clipped by 5 bases and J by 2 bases; unmatched bases: 12. Per germline, CDR1 SQVTM and CDR2 ANQGSEA. There are 17 residues in the CDR3. CDR3 bases: TGCAGCGTTTCCCGGGGACAGGGGGCTTGGAGGAACTATGGCTACACCTTC. Translating gives CSVSRGQGAWRNYGYTF.

V and J are TRBV12-3 or TRBV12-4 and TRBJ2-5; D is ambiguous. V dropped 3 bases and J dropped 2 bases, with 4 bases sitting between them. CDR3 length: 12 residues. CDR3 sequence: CASSFVQETQYF. The CDR3 nucleotides are TGTGCCAGCAGTTTTGTTCAAGAGACCCAGTACTTC.

The chain couples TRBV2 to TRBJ2-4; 9 bases are shared with TRBD1. The CDR3 consists of 17 residues. Germline CDR1 is SNHLY and CDR2 is FYNNEI. V was clipped by 4 bases and J by 0 bases; unmatched bases: 7. The CDR3 reads CASSVRTGAIAKNIQYF. CDR3 nucleotide sequence: TGTGCCAGCAGTGTTCGGACAGGGGCGATAGCCAAAAACATTCAGTACTTC.

V gene TRBV19 combines with J gene TRBJ2-5; D unresolved. Between the trimmed V and J ends, which lost 6 bases and 5 bases, there was a span of 7 bases. The CDR3 covers 11 residues. Looked up from germline, CDR1 is LNHDA and CDR2 is SQIVND (reference sequence). The chain's CDR3 is CASSLYETQYF. CDR3 coding DNA: TGTGCCAGTAGCCTTTATGAGACCCAGTACTTC.

The gene calls are TRBV12-3 or TRBV12-4 and TRBJ1-5; possible D gene TRBD1, 5 bases. Deletions cut 8 bases from V and 6 bases from J, with 14 bases between. The CDR3 consists of 13 residues. DNA of the CDR3: TGTGCCAGCGGCCGGGACTTAGGTCAGCCCCAGCATTTT. Amino acids: CASGRDLGQPQHF.

V and J are TRBV4-1 and TRBJ2-5, with D possibly matching TRBD2 (5 bases). Trimming cost V 0 bases and J 5 bases, with 13 bases left between them. CDR1 is MGHRA and CDR2 is YSYEKL in the germline V gene. There are 15 residues in the CDR3. The CDR3 nucleotides are TGCGCCAGCAGCCAAGATCCCGGGATGGGGGAGACCCAGTACTTC. It specifies CASSQDPGMGETQYF.

The chain carries TRBV5-6 and TRBJ1-4; 9 nucleotides line up with TRBD1. Germline CDR1 reads SGHDT; CDR2 reads YYEEEE. CDR3 length: 15 residues. Trimming at V came to 0 bases and at J to 7 bases, leaving 4 bases not matched to a gene. The CDR3 sequence is CASSLGQGVFEKLFF. The CDR3 DNA reads TGTGCCAGCAGCTTGGGACAGGGGGTTTTTGAAAAACTGTTTTTT.

This clone was detected once. The chain combines TRBV28 with TRBJ2-3; TRBD2 might be the D (5 bases). Germline V gene sequence: CDR1 MDHEN, CDR2 SYDVKM. V shed 6 bases and J shed 3 bases, with 13 bases lying between them. The CDR3 spans 14 residues. The CDR3: CASSITRETDTQYF. The CDR3 DNA reads TGTGCCAGCAGCATAACAAGGGAGACAGATACGCAGTATTTT.

The chain couples TRBV5-6 to TRBJ2-5; D perhaps matches TRBD2 (6 bases). CDR1 and CDR2 (germline): SGHDT, YYEEEE. The CDR3 has 15 residues. V was clipped by 3 bases and J by 4 bases, with 16 bases between them. The CDR3 spells CASSSIKVGGETQYF. In nucleotides, the CDR3 is TGTGCCAGCAGCTCGATTAAGGTCGGGGGAGAGACCCAGTACTTC.

The chain links TRBV7-2 to TRBJ2-3; perhaps D is TRBD1 or TRBD2 (6 bases each). V lost 0 bases and J lost 6, with 16 bases in between. CDR1 SGHTA and CDR2 FQGNSA come from the germline V gene. The CDR3 is 16 amino acids. CDR3: CASSLASGAQTDTQYF. The CDR3 nucleotides read TGTGCCAGCAGCTTAGCGTCGGGGGCGCAGACCGATACGCAGTATTTT.

This sequence joins TRBV11-1 and TRBJ2-2; no clear D gene. The CDR3 covers 13 residues. The germline gives CDR1 SGHAT, CDR2 FQDESV (reference sequence). With 1 base removed from V and 5 bases from J, the gap between germline ends came to 5 bases. This CDR3 reads CASSLVGTGELFF. The CDR3 DNA is TGTGCCAGCAGCTTAGTCGGTACCGGGGAGCTGTTTTTT.

The chain joins TRBV18 to TRBJ1-2; no clear D. V lost 8 bases and J 5 bases, leaving 15 bases between the germline ends. Germline lookup yields CDR1 KGHSH and CDR2 LQKENI. This CDR3 is built from 13 residues. The CDR3 nucleotides read TGTGCCAGCCAAATAACGTCGGGTTATGGCTACACCTTC. Its protein product is CASQITSGYGYTF.

This chain links TRBV28 with TRBJ1-1, with D hard to call. The CDR3 loop spans 14 amino acids. Germline assignment: CDR1 MDHEN and CDR2 SYDVKM. V lost 5 bases to trimming and J lost 5 bases, with 15 bases between them. Written as DNA, the CDR3 is TGTGCCAGCAGTCAAAGATGGATGGCTACTGAAGCTTTCTTT. Translation gives CASSQRWMATEAFF.

The chain has TRBV6-5 and TRBJ2-7; TRBD1 is a possible D gene (6 bases). This CDR3 region has 15 residues. V was cut by 5 bases and J by 5 bases, with 19 bases left in between. Germline CDR1 is MNHEY and CDR2 is SVGAGI. The CDR3: CASSPPDRLPHEQYF. The CDR3 nucleotides are TGTGCCAGCAGTCCCCCGGACAGATTGCCTCACGAGCAGTACTTC.

This clone was recorded once. The CDR3 bases are TGTGCCAGTAGAATAAGCGACTTGGGCAGGTCCTACGAGCAGTACTTC. This codes for CASRISDLGRSYEQYF. The V gene is TRBV19, the J gene TRBJ2-7; D is unresolved. The CDR3 contains 16 residues. Trimming removed 6 bases at V and 1 base at J, with 19 bases between. CDR1 is LNHDA, CDR2 SQIVND, per germline (reference sequence).

The V and J genes are TRBV4-1 and TRBJ1-4; D remains unclear. CDR3 length: 14 amino acids. CDR1 and CDR2 from the germline V gene are MGHRA and YSYEKL. The V gene lost 0 bases and the J gene lost 7 bases, with 9 bases spanning the gap. CDR3 loop: CASSQERASEKLFF. The DNA for the CDR3 is TGCGCCAGCAGCCAAGAAAGGGCATCTGAAAAACTGTTTTTT.

The chain uses TRBV7-2 and TRBJ2-7; weak D call: TRBD1 (6 bases). From germline, CDR1 is SGHTA and CDR2 FQGNSA. This CDR3 region has 14 residues. Trimming cost V 5 bases and J 5 bases, with 16 bases left between them. CDR3 in amino acids: CASSRDNNVHEQYF. CDR3 DNA sequence: TGTGCCAGCAGCCGGGACAACAACGTCCACGAGCAGTACTTC.

The chain links TRBV6-6 to TRBJ1-1, with D possibly TRBD1 on 5 matching bases. This CDR3 region has 15 residues. V was pared by 6 bases and J by 5 bases, with 19 bases between. The germline V gene encodes CDR1 MNHNY and CDR2 SVGAGI (reference sequence). The CDR3 loop reads CASSYKEGRRTEAFF. CDR3 nucleotide sequence: TGTGCCAGCAGCTACAAAGAGGGGAGGCGGACTGAAGCTTTCTTT.

This rearrangement joins TRBV4-2 to TRBJ2-5; 11 positions agree with TRBD2. CDR3 length equals 18 residues. The trim removed 0 bases at V and 1 base at J, leaving 7 bases unmatched. Germline assignment: CDR1 LGHNA and CDR2 YNFKEQ. This CDR3 is CASSQDTSGGLIQETQYF. CDR3 bases: TGTGCCAGCAGCCAAGATACTAGCGGGGGACTGATCCAAGAGACCCAGTACTTC.